These 17 T cell receptor beta chains originate from one sample sequenced in a study of T-cell memory formation after mild COVID-19. TCRdb re-called the 5' RACE reads with MiXCR, one entry per CDR3 protein. The sample shows 90,000 to 120,000 distinct CDR3 sequences, around 15% of them seen only once. Input material: PBMCs or a T cell subset sorted from them (not recorded which). These receptors originate from a man aged 18 to 29 who had mild COVID-19 (a few samples of this study predate the infection). Cell type and time point are not known.

The CDR3 reads CATSRGQNNSPLHF. The CDR3 nucleotides read TGTGCCACCAGCAGAGGACAAAATAATTCACCCCTCCACTTT. The rearrangement joins TRBV15 to TRBJ1-6; D call uncertain. The germline V and J ends were trimmed by 1 base and 5 bases, with 6 bases remaining between them. Germline V CDR1 and CDR2: LNHNV, YYDKDF (reference sequence). There are 14 residues in the CDR3. Drawing the rest from reference TRBV15 and TRBJ1-6, the complete variable domain is DAMVIQNPRYQVTQFGKPVTLSCSQTLNHNVMYWYQQKSSQAPKLLFHYYDKDFNNEADTPDNFQSRRPNTSFCFLDIRSPGLGDTAMYLCATSRGQNNSPLHFGNGTRLTVT.

V is TRBV7-2 and J is TRBJ2-2; the D is unclear. CDR1 is SGHTA, CDR2 FQGNSA, per germline. This CDR3 has 15 residues. Trimming left V 5 bases short and J 6 bases short, with 16 bases between. This CDR3 is CASSPLRSDAGELFF. The CDR3 DNA reads as TGTGCCAGCAGCCCGCTGCGGTCGGACGCCGGGGAGCTGTTTTTT.

This chain joins TRBV27 and TRBJ2-1; TRBD1 agrees at 8 bases. This CDR3 is built from 15 residues. Looked up from germline, CDR1 is MNHEY and CDR2 is SMNVEV (reference sequence). Germline trimming cut 1 base from V and 4 bases from J; bases unmatched to any gene: 3. The CDR3 sequence: CASSLYRGKYNEQFF. As DNA, the CDR3 is TGTGCCAGCAGTTTATACAGGGGGAAGTACAATGAGCAGTTCTTC.

This chain links TRBV20-1 with TRBJ2-5; no clear D gene. Germline V gene lookup returns CDR1 DFQATT and CDR2 SNEGSKA (reference sequence). Trimming shortened V by 6 bases and J by 1 base, and 21 bases separated the two germline ends. The CDR3 is 16 amino acids. The CDR3 protein is CSATAAQVWIQETQYF. CDR3 DNA: TGCAGTGCCACCGCCGCCCAGGTCTGGATCCAAGAGACCCAGTACTTC.

This clonotype was seen only a few times. In nucleotides, the CDR3 is TGTGCCAGCAGTTACGCAGGGACAGGGCCTTCCTACGAGCAGTACTTC. Its protein is CASSYAGTGPSYEQYF. The chain uses TRBV6-2 or TRBV6-3 and TRBJ2-7; 9 positions agree with TRBD1. Trimming cost V 2 bases and J 1 base; bases outside gene matches: 6. This CDR3 has 16 amino acids. Germline V gene sequence: CDR1 MNHEY, CDR2 SVGEGT.

This clonotype was counted at least ten times. CDR3 DNA sequence: TGTGCCAGCAGTTCCTCGGACACCAACACTGAAGCTTTCTTT. Its protein product is CASSSSDTNTEAFF. The V and J genes are TRBV12-3 or TRBV12-4 and TRBJ1-1, with D possibly matching TRBD1 (5 bases). V lost 4 bases and J lost 2, with 11 bases in between. There are 14 residues in the CDR3.

V is TRBV4-3 and J is TRBJ2-2, with 7 bases that match TRBD2. The CDR3 consists of 18 residues. V dropped 4 bases and J dropped 4; count of bases not matched to a gene: 15. Germline-derived CDR1 and CDR2 are LGHNA and YSLEER. The CDR3 nucleotides are TGCGCCAGCAGCCCTTCTCCCTCGGGGGGTTGGACCACCGGGGAGCTGTTTTTT. Residues: CASSPSPSGGWTTGELFF.

The V call is TRBV5-1, the J call TRBJ2-4; a possible D gene is TRBD1 (5 bases). Germline V CDR1 and CDR2: SGHRS, YFSETQ. The CDR3 is 16 residues long. V was pared by 4 bases and J by 9 bases, with 23 bases between. The CDR3 DNA reads TGCGCCAGCAGCGTGTCGTCGGGCCCAGGGTCGGGCATTCAGTACTTC. Residues: CASSVSSGPGSGIQYF.

This sequence joins TRBV12-5 and TRBJ1-1; 7 nucleotides agree with TRBD1. There are 14 residues in the CDR3. Germline V gene data show CDR1 as LGHNT and CDR2 as FRNRAP. The junction had 3 bases not matched to a gene; V was cut back by 0 bases and J by 5 bases. The chain's CDR3 is CASGLVQGGTEAFF. CDR3 bases: TGTGCTAGTGGTTTGGTTCAGGGGGGGACTGAAGCTTTCTTT.

The CDR3 bases are TGCGCCAGCAGCCAAGATCCTCCAGAGAGCTCCTATAATTCACCCCTCCACTTT. It translates to CASSQDPPESSYNSPLHF. The rearrangement links TRBV4-1 to TRBJ1-6, with D unresolved. V was shortened by 0 bases and J by 0 bases, with 12 bases between the two germline ends. Germline CDR1 and CDR2: MGHRA and YSYEKL. This CDR3 comprises 18 residues.

This clonotype was counted ten times or more. This sequence joins TRBV29-1 and TRBJ2-1; 12 nucleotides agree with TRBD2. The V gene end was trimmed by 3 bases and the J gene end by 3 bases; junction bases not matched to a gene: 9. The CDR3 runs 17 residues. Germline lookup yields CDR1 SQVTM and CDR2 ANQGSEA. CDR3 in DNA: TGCAGCGTTGATGTCGCTAGCGGGGGGGCAAGCTACAATGAGCAGTTCTTC. Translation gives CSVDVASGGASYNEQFF.

The rearrangement links TRBV6-2 or TRBV6-3 to TRBJ2-2; 7 positions match TRBD1. Germline CDR1 reads MNHEY; CDR2 reads SVGEGT. V lost 5 bases and J lost 4; bases outside the gene matches: 10. The CDR3 totals 16 residues. This chain's CDR3 is CASSPRQGEGTGELFF. CDR3 DNA: TGTGCCAGCAGTCCTCGACAGGGAGAGGGCACCGGGGAGCTGTTTTTT.

V usage is TRBV6-5 and J usage is TRBJ1-5; possibly TRBD1 for D (6 bases). The germline V gene encodes CDR1 MNHEY and CDR2 SVGAGI. The CDR3 totals 14 residues. Between the trimmed V and J ends, which lost 7 bases and 4 bases, there was a span of 14 bases. The CDR3 nucleotides read TGTGCCAGCAAACAGGGTTTTGGAAATCAGCCCCAGCATTTT. Translation gives CASKQGFGNQPQHF.

The table lists this clonotype with many counts. The V gene is TRBV7-9, the J gene TRBJ2-3, with TRBD2 matching over 11 bases. The germline V gene has CDR1 SEHNR and CDR2 FQNEAQ (reference sequence). With 6 bases clipped from V and 4 bases from J, the junction kept 9 bases outside the gene matches. The CDR3 spans 16 residues. CDR3 amino acids: CASSYSGGAGADTQYF. The CDR3 DNA is TGTGCCAGCAGTTATAGCGGGGGGGCCGGGGCAGATACGCAGTATTTT.

This clonotype was seen only a few times. CDR3 DNA sequence: TGTGCCAGCAGGGGCGGGGGCCCCCAAGAGACCCAGTACTTC. Its protein is CASRGGGPQETQYF. This rearrangement joins TRBV7-9 to TRBJ2-5; TRBD2 is a possible D gene (7 bases). The CDR3 loop spans 14 amino acids. Germline V gives CDR1 SEHNR, CDR2 FQNEAQ (reference sequence). Deletions cut 6 bases from V and 1 base from J, with 12 bases between.

This clonotype was picked up many times. The rearrangement joins TRBV4-1 to TRBJ1-3, with D unclear. Trimming cost V 3 bases and J 0 bases, with 12 bases left between them. Germline V gene data show CDR1 as MGHRA and CDR2 as YSYEKL. This CDR3 is 16 amino acids long. The CDR3 DNA reads as TGCGCCAGCAGCCAGGACCTGACTGCCTCTGGAAACACCATATATTTT. Protein: CASSQDLTASGNTIYF.

V usage is TRBV6-5 and J usage is TRBJ2-1, with D perhaps being TRBD1 or TRBD2 (5 bases each). This CDR3 region has 16 residues. Trimming shortened V by 7 bases and J by 4 bases, and 20 bases separated the two germline ends. Looked up from germline, CDR1 is MNHEY and CDR2 is SVGAGI. The CDR3 region has the DNA TGTGCCAGCACCCCCGGGACCCCCCAAGGGTACAATGAGCAGTTCTTC. This gives the protein CASTPGTPQGYNEQFF.